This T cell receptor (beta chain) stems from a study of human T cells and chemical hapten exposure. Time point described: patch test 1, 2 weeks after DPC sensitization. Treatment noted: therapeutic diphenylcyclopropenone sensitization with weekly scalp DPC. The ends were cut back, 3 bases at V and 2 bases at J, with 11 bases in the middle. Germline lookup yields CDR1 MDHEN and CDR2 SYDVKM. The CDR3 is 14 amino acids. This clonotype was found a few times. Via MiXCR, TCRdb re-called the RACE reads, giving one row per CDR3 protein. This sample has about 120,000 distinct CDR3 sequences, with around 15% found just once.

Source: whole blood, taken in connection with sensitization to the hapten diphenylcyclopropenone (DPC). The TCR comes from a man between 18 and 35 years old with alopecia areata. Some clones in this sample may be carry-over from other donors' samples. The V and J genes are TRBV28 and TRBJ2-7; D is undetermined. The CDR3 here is CASSFASDPYEQYF. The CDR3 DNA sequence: TGTGCCAGCAGTTTCGCCAGCGATCCCTACGAGCAGTACTTC.